This TCR beta chain was sequenced for a study of control samples from healthy donors and cancer patients. The table came from immunoSEQ multiplex PCR; TCRdb's copy has only in-frame clones and leaves some out. The repertoire consists of around 100,000 clones, with approximately 84% occurring once and the leading ten covering 18%. The sequence came from a woman aged 50 to 60 in good health. Sequenced material: blood.

CDR3 protein: CASSKVQGTGYNEQFF. CDR3 bases: TGCGCCAGCAGCAAAGTGCAGGGAACGGGATACAATGAGCAGTTCTTC. This chain links TRBV5-1 with TRBJ2-1; D is tentatively TRBD1 or TRBD2 (5 bases each). Trimming took off 4 bases at V and 4 bases at J, with 18 bases between the two ends. The germline CDR1 and CDR2 sequences are SGHRS and YFSETQ. The CDR3 spans 16 residues.